The 30 T cell receptor beta chains given below trace back to one sample, sequenced in a study of shared clonotypes between healthy human individuals. Assay: immunoSEQ multiplex PCR; the TCRdb copy retains only in-frame clones and omits some. The sample yields 950,000 to 1,300,000 clones, about 77% seen once. Specimen: memory CD4+ T cells sorted from blood. Subset reported: CD45RA-negative fraction. The receptors come from a man younger than 35 in good health.

This chain joins TRBV28 and TRBJ1-5; possible D gene TRBD1, 6 bases. Per germline, CDR1 MDHEN and CDR2 SYDVKM. The germline V and J ends were trimmed by 10 bases and 2 bases, with 15 bases remaining between them. CDR3 size: 14 residues. CDR3 in amino acids: CAIKKGGGNQPQHF. The CDR3 coding sequence is TGTGCCATCAAAAAAGGGGGAGGCAATCAGCCCCAGCATTTT. Based on the CDR3 plus reference TRBV28 and TRBJ1-5, the full variable domain is DVKVTQSSRYLVKRTGEKVFLECVQDMDHENMFWYRQDPGLGLRLIYFSYDVKMKEKGDIPEGYSVSREKKERFSLILESASTNQTSMYLCAIKKGGGNQPQHFGDGTRLSIL.

This chain uses TRBV27 with TRBJ1-2, with TRBD1 matching 8 bases. V lost 3 bases, J lost 0 bases, and 3 bases stayed unmatched. Germline V gene data show CDR1 as MNHEY and CDR2 as SMNVEV (reference sequence). CDR3 length equals 15 residues. CDR3 residues: CASSFRQGSNYGYTF. The CDR3, as DNA: TGTGCCAGCAGTTTCCGACAGGGGTCTAACTATGGCTACACCTTC.

The chain combines TRBV5-1 with TRBJ1-1; D is perhaps TRBD1 (5 bases). The CDR3 sequence is 15 residues long. Between the trimmed V and J ends, which lost 4 bases and 0 bases, there was a span of 13 bases. Germline CDR1 SGHRS, CDR2 YFSETQ. The CDR3 DNA reads TGCGCCAGCAGCCCTAGGGGAACGATGAACACTGAAGCTTTCTTT. Translation: CASSPRGTMNTEAFF.

The chain uses TRBV28 and TRBJ1-2; D remains ambiguous. Trimming left V 3 bases short and J 8 bases short, with 7 bases between. The CDR3 consists of 11 residues. Per the germline V gene, CDR1 is MDHEN and CDR2 is SYDVKM. CDR3 residues: CASSLVGGYTF. The DNA for the CDR3 is TGTGCCAGCAGTTTGGTAGGAGGCTACACCTTC.

This clone was observed a handful of times. The genes are TRBV28 and TRBJ2-2, with D possibly matching TRBD2 (6 bases). This CDR3 has 14 residues. V was clipped by 5 bases and J by 1 base, with 8 bases between them. Germline CDR1 MDHEN, CDR2 SYDVKM. The DNA of the CDR3 is TGTGCCAGCAGTCGAGCGGGGAACACCGGGGAGCTGTTTTTT. Encoded protein: CASSRAGNTGELFF.

The chain's CDR3 is CASSLGGTLQETQYF. The DNA of the CDR3 is TGTGCCAGCAGCTTGGGGGGGACACTCCAAGAGACCCAGTACTTC. V gene TRBV5-4 combines with J gene TRBJ2-5, with D perhaps TRBD1 (6 bases). Trimming cost V 0 bases and J 1 base, with 10 bases left between them. The CDR3 sequence is 15 residues long. The germline gives CDR1 SGHNT, CDR2 YYREEE (reference sequence).

The chain carries TRBV28 and TRBJ1-2; 7 nucleotides align to TRBD1. Germline CDR1 reads MDHEN; CDR2 reads SYDVKM. The junction had 12 bases not matched to a gene; V was cut back by 7 bases and J by 4 bases. There are 15 residues in the CDR3. CDR3 bases: TGTGCCAGCACCATACACCTGGGGACAGTCTATGGCTACACCTTC. Translating it yields CASTIHLGTVYGYTF.

V is TRBV6-6 and J is TRBJ1-1, with a tentative D call TRBD1 (5 bases). V shed 5 bases and J shed 4 bases, with 11 bases lying between them. Germline V gene data show CDR1 as MNHNY and CDR2 as SVGAGI (reference sequence). The CDR3 is 13 residues long. The CDR3 reads CASSAGTSTEAFF. The CDR3 DNA reads TGTGCCAGCAGTGCGGGGACTTCCACTGAAGCTTTCTTT.

This clone has a count of ten or more. V and J are TRBV5-1 and TRBJ2-7, with 14 nucleotides matching TRBD2. The length of the CDR3 is 16 residues. The V gene's germline CDR1 is SGHRS and CDR2 YFSETQ. V lost 3 bases, J lost 6 bases, and 8 bases stayed unmatched. CDR3 in DNA: TGCGCCAGCAGCTCTTCCGGGACTAGCGGGAGTTTCGAGCAGTACTTC. Translating gives CASSSSGTSGSFEQYF. The full variable domain, with the rest looked up from reference TRBV5-1 and TRBJ2-7, is KAGVTQTPRYLIKTRGQQVTLSCSPISGHRSVSWYQQTPGQGLQFLFEYFSETQRNKGNFPGRFSGRQFSNSRSEMNVSTLELGDSALYLCASSSSGTSGSFEQYFGPGTRLTVT.

Note on this clone: The same CDR3 can be traced to other DNA sequences in this sample. The chain has TRBV9 and TRBJ1-3; D perhaps matches TRBD1 (5 bases). V gave up 0 bases and J gave up 0 bases, with 7 bases separating them. Per germline, CDR1 SGDLS and CDR2 YYNGEE. CDR3 length: 15 residues. The CDR3 DNA reads TGTGCCAGCAGCGTAGGGGACTACTCTGGAAACACCATATATTTT. Translation: CASSVGDYSGNTIYF.

The chain uses TRBV6-1 and TRBJ1-2, with a tentative D call TRBD1 (6 bases). This CDR3 has 15 amino acids. Between the trimmed V and J ends, which lost 6 bases and 4 bases, there was a span of 18 bases. The V gene's germline CDR1 is MNHNS and CDR2 SASEGT. Here the CDR3 DNA reads TGTGCCAGCAGGGGGACACCCACGTCGGCCTATGGCTACACCTTC. It yields the protein CASRGTPTSAYGYTF.

The V gene is TRBV7-9, the J gene TRBJ2-5; D is unclear. Trimming removed 5 bases from V and 0 bases from J, with 10 bases in between. Germline V gene lookup returns CDR1 SEHNR and CDR2 FQNEAQ (reference sequence). The CDR3 contains 14 residues. DNA for the CDR3: TGTGCCAGCAGCACACGACAAAACCAAGAGACCCAGTACTTC. Its protein is CASSTRQNQETQYF.

Note on this clone: The junction differs from germline at one of its ends, possibly a read error. The CDR3 protein is CATSRSGINTVF. The CDR3 DNA sequence: TGTGCCACCAGCCGAAGCGGGATAAATACGGTCTTC. The genes are TRBV15 and TRBJ2-1, with TRBD2 identical over 7 bases. The germline V gene has CDR1 LNHNV and CDR2 YYDKDF (reference sequence). The CDR3 runs 12 residues.

The chain has TRBV6-6 and TRBJ1-6; no definite D call. V dropped 2 bases and J dropped 7 bases, with 12 bases sitting between them. Germline assignment: CDR1 MNHNY and CDR2 SVGAGI (reference sequence). This CDR3 has 15 amino acids. The CDR3 loop is CASSYERAPNSPLHF. CDR3 DNA: TGTGCCAGCAGTTACGAGCGGGCCCCAAATTCACCCCTCCACTTT.

The V gene is TRBV6-1, the J gene TRBJ2-5, with D perhaps matching TRBD1 (5 bases). Germline assignment: CDR1 MNHNS and CDR2 SASEGT. There are 13 residues in the CDR3. The V end lost 7 bases, the J end lost 1 base, and 10 bases lay between the germline ends. This CDR3 is CASNPTAQETQYF. DNA for the CDR3: TGTGCCAGCAACCCGACAGCCCAAGAGACCCAGTACTTC.

V gene TRBV5-1 combines with J gene TRBJ2-3; 12 positions agree with TRBD2. J gave up 2 bases and V 7 bases, and 8 bases lay outside the gene matches. Germline V gene data show CDR1 as SGHRS and CDR2 as YFSETQ. This CDR3 spans 16 amino acids. Here the CDR3 reads CASSLRTSGATDTQYF. CDR3 nucleotide sequence: TGCGCCAGCTCCCTCCGGACTAGCGGGGCCACAGATACGCAGTATTTT.

The V gene is TRBV7-8, the J gene TRBJ2-1; perhaps TRBD2 as D (6 bases). V shed 3 bases and J shed 4 bases, with 7 bases lying between them. Germline CDR1 and CDR2: SGHVS and FQNEAQ. CDR3 length: 13 amino acids. CDR3 protein: CASSLGLYNEQFF. DNA for the CDR3: TGTGCCAGCAGCTTGGGACTTTACAATGAGCAGTTCTTC.

Comments on this clone: The sample has other DNA sequences that encode this CDR3 too. The V and J genes are TRBV19 and TRBJ2-7; either TRBD1 or TRBD2 may fit D (5 bases each). V gave up 6 bases and J gave up 1 base, with 13 bases separating them. The CDR3 is 14 residues long. Germline V gives CDR1 LNHDA, CDR2 SQIVND (reference sequence). The CDR3 region has the DNA TGTGCCAGTAGCCTCCGGGACGGATCCTACGAGCAGTACTTC. It yields the protein CASSLRDGSYEQYF.

The chain combines TRBV5-1 with TRBJ2-3; D unresolved. Germline lookup yields CDR1 SGHRS and CDR2 YFSETQ. The CDR3 runs 16 residues. V gave up 0 bases and J gave up 1 base, with 12 bases separating them. The CDR3 DNA reads as TGCGCCAGCAGCTTGGTACCGGGCTCTGGCACAGATACGCAGTATTTT. It codes for CASSLVPGSGTDTQYF. Variable domain in full (rest from reference TRBV5-1 and TRBJ2-3): KAGVTQTPRYLIKTRGQQVTLSCSPISGHRSVSWYQQTPGQGLQFLFEYFSETQRNKGNFPGRFSGRQFSNSRSEMNVSTLELGDSALYLCASSLVPGSGTDTQYFGPGTRLTVL.

The chain carries TRBV6-5 and TRBJ1-1, with TRBD1 matching over 8 bases. Germline CDR1 reads MNHEY; CDR2 reads SVGAGI. The CDR3 sequence is 13 residues long. The junction had 1 base not matched to a gene; V was cut back by 4 bases and J by 3 bases. Written as DNA, the CDR3 is TGTGCCAGCAGTTTGACAGGGGACACTGAAGCTTTCTTT. It translates to CASSLTGDTEAFF.

V is TRBV27 and J is TRBJ2-7; unclear D gene. Germline lookup yields CDR1 MNHEY and CDR2 SMNVEV (reference sequence). Deletions cut 2 bases from V and 3 bases from J, with 11 bases between. The CDR3 loop spans 14 amino acids. Here the CDR3 DNA reads TGTGCCAGCAGTTTAGATCCCAGATACTACGAGCAGTACTTC. Amino acids: CASSLDPRYYEQYF.

This sequence joins TRBV10-3 and TRBJ1-1, with TRBD1 as a possible D gene (6 bases). The germline gives CDR1 ENHRY, CDR2 SYGVKD. The ends were cut back, 3 bases at V and 11 bases at J, with 16 bases in the middle. The CDR3 runs 13 residues. DNA for the CDR3: TGTGCCATCAGTGACAGGGGAAGGAGATGGGCTTTCTTT. As protein: CAISDRGRRWAFF.

This clone was detected a few times. The rearrangement uses TRBV7-9 and TRBJ1-1; 12 bases agree with TRBD1. In germline, CDR1 is SEHNR, CDR2 FQNEAQ (reference sequence). CDR3 length: 17 residues. With 3 bases clipped from V and 5 bases from J, the junction kept 10 bases outside the gene matches. The CDR3 DNA is TGTGCCAGCAGCTTGCTCCGGGACAGGGGGCGAGGGACTGAAGCTTTCTTT. This sequence encodes CASSLLRDRGRGTEAFF.

The chain links TRBV7-6 to TRBJ2-5, with TRBD2 matching 14 bases. CDR3 length equals 15 residues. In germline, CDR1 is SGHVS, CDR2 FNYEAQ. Trimming removed 7 bases from V and 5 bases from J; junction bases left unmatched: 6. CDR3 in DNA: TGTGCCAGCACCAGACTAGCGGGGGGGCAGGAGACCCAGTACTTC. Protein product: CASTRLAGGQETQYF.

The chain has TRBV7-9 and TRBJ1-4, with D tentatively TRBD1 (5 bases). The CDR3 length is 15 residues. The germline CDR1 and CDR2 sequences are SEHNR and FQNEAQ (reference sequence). The V and J ends lost 3 bases and 5 bases respectively, with 13 bases between them. CDR3 DNA: TGTGCCAGCAGCTTCCCCGGGGCCGTGAATGAAAAACTGTTTTTT. Translating it yields CASSFPGAVNEKLFF. Filled out from reference TRBV7-9 and TRBJ1-4, the complete variable domain reads DTGVSQNPRHKITKRGQNVTFRCDPISEHNRLYWYRQTLGQGPEFLTYFQNEAQLEKSRLLSDRFSAERPKGSFSTLEIQRTEQGDSAMYLCASSFPGAVNEKLFFGSGTQLSVL.

The CDR3, as DNA: TGTGCCAGCAGTTTAAGACAGGGTAGAACTGAAGCTTTCTTT. Encoded protein: CASSLRQGRTEAFF. The rearrangement links TRBV27 to TRBJ1-1, with 7 bases aligning to TRBD1. V lost 2 bases, J lost 5 bases, and 5 bases stayed unmatched. From germline, CDR1 is MNHEY and CDR2 SMNVEV (reference sequence). CDR3 size: 14 residues.

This clone was counted between two and nine times. This rearrangement joins TRBV6-6 to TRBJ1-2, with D perhaps TRBD1 (6 bases). V was shortened by 6 bases and J by 4 bases, with 9 bases between the two germline ends. The CDR3 contains 12 residues. Per germline, CDR1 MNHNY and CDR2 SVGAGI (reference sequence). CDR3 amino acids: CASSQDSYGYTF. The CDR3 DNA reads TGTGCCAGCAGCCAGGACAGCTATGGCTACACCTTC.

This clone showed up many times. The chain joins TRBV5-1 to TRBJ1-4, with D possibly being TRBD1 (5 bases). CDR3 length equals 16 residues. Germline CDR1 SGHRS, CDR2 YFSETQ. V was cut by 1 base and J by 0 bases, with 10 bases left in between. CDR3 sequence: CASSLTATATNEKLFF. CDR3 coding DNA: TGCGCCAGCAGCTTGACGGCGACAGCAACTAATGAAAAACTGTTTTTT. Full variable domain (remainder filled in from reference TRBV5-1 and TRBJ1-4): KAGVTQTPRYLIKTRGQQVTLSCSPISGHRSVSWYQQTPGQGLQFLFEYFSETQRNKGNFPGRFSGRQFSNSRSEMNVSTLELGDSALYLCASSLTATATNEKLFFGSGTQLSVL.

This chain uses TRBV5-6 with TRBJ2-7, with 11 nucleotides matching TRBD1. CDR1 SGHDT and CDR2 YYEEEE come from the germline V gene. V trimming: 3 bases; J trimming: 7 bases; junction bases outside the gene matches: 9. CDR3 length equals 15 residues. This CDR3 is CASSSGQGAGDEQYF. The CDR3 DNA reads as TGTGCCAGCAGCTCCGGACAGGGGGCTGGGGATGAGCAGTACTTC.

This clone has just a few counts. The chain couples TRBV4-1 to TRBJ1-2, with TRBD1 matching 8 bases. Germline V lookup: CDR1 MGHRA, CDR2 YSYEKL. The CDR3 has 20 residues. Trimming at V came to 0 bases and at J to 0 bases, leaving 15 bases not matched to a gene. The CDR3 reads CASSQEPPGTGLVTNYGYTF. The CDR3 coding sequence is TGCGCCAGCAGCCAAGAGCCTCCGGGGACAGGTCTCGTCACTAACTATGGCTACACCTTC.